This entry lists 18 T cell receptor beta chains sequenced from one sample in a study of cytotoxic CD8 clonotypes in ibrutinib-treated CLL. Sequencing used immunoSEQ multiplex PCR; TCRdb keeps in-frame clones, though not all of them. The sample yields 50,000 to 65,000 clones, around 60% seen once. The material sequenced was PBMCs, taken after 12 months of ibrutinib treatment. The receptors shown here come from a human donor with chronic lymphocytic leukemia.

The J gene is TRBJ2-7, the V gene TRBV27; possible D gene TRBD1, 6 bases. Germline CDR1 and CDR2: MNHEY and SMNVEV (reference sequence). Trimming pared 1 base from V and 1 base from J, leaving 14 bases between. The CDR3 is 16 amino acids. CDR3 amino acids: CASSLWAGQPSYEQYF. The CDR3 DNA reads TGTGCCAGCAGTTTATGGGCAGGACAGCCTTCCTACGAGCAGTACTTC.

This clone appeared a few times. The chain is built from TRBV6-1 and TRBJ2-1; D may be TRBD2 (6 bases). Germline-derived CDR1 and CDR2 are MNHNS and SASEGT. V lost 2 bases to trimming and J lost 7 bases, with 12 bases between them. The CDR3 is 14 residues long. The CDR3 spells CASSEFGSWNEQFF. Written as DNA, the CDR3 is TGTGCCAGCAGTGAATTCGGGAGTTGGAATGAGCAGTTCTTC.

The J gene is TRBJ2-1, the V gene TRBV18; no clear D gene. The V end was cut by 4 bases, the J end by 4 bases, with 14 bases between. This CDR3 spans 15 amino acids. The germline gives CDR1 KGHSH, CDR2 LQKENI. DNA for the CDR3: TGTGCCAGCTCACTTCGAAGTCCTACATACAATGAGCAGTTCTTC. The encoded protein is CASSLRSPTYNEQFF.

This clone was seen a handful of times. This sequence joins TRBV2 and TRBJ1-2, with 8 bases that match TRBD1. Trimming took 6 bases from V and 3 from J; bases not matched to a gene: 3. Germline values: CDR1 SNHLY, CDR2 FYNNEI. This CDR3 is 13 amino acids long. The CDR3 coding sequence is TGTGCCAGCAGGACAGGGGAAGACTATGGCTACACCTTC. This codes for CASRTGEDYGYTF.

This clone was counted only a few times. This chain's CDR3 is CASSKAADTQYF. The CDR3 DNA follows: TGTGCCAGCAGCAAGGCGGCTGATACGCAGTATTTT. The rearrangement joins TRBV2 to TRBJ2-3; D is ambiguous. The CDR3 is 12 amino acids. The V gene lost 6 bases and the J gene lost 6 bases, with 10 bases spanning the gap. Germline lookup yields CDR1 SNHLY and CDR2 FYNNEI.

In its sample, this clone was seen many times. This chain links TRBV6-5 with TRBJ2-3; D is perhaps TRBD1 (6 bases). CDR1 MNHEY and CDR2 SVGAGI come from the germline V gene. V was clipped by 5 bases and J by 1 base, with 13 bases between them. The CDR3 is 15 residues long. The CDR3 region is CASSPRDTRTDTQYF. In DNA, the CDR3 is TGTGCCAGCAGTCCCCGGGACACTCGCACAGATACGCAGTATTTT.

This clone was recorded a few times. The V gene is TRBV6-6, the J gene TRBJ2-1; the D gene is possibly TRBD2 (6 bases). The CDR3 spans 16 residues. With 0 bases removed from V and 7 bases from J, the gap between germline ends came to 16 bases. Germline V gene lookup returns CDR1 MNHNY and CDR2 SVGAGI (reference sequence). In DNA, the CDR3 is TGTGCCAGCAGTTACTCGGGAGGTGCGGGGTTGAATGAGCAGTTCTTC. Translating gives CASSYSGGAGLNEQFF.

This clone has only a few counts. The chain is built from TRBV10-2 and TRBJ2-7, with 10 bases matching TRBD2. Germline V lookup: CDR1 WSHSY, CDR2 SAAADI. This CDR3 region has 15 residues. The trim removed 2 bases at V and 2 bases at J, leaving 3 bases unmatched. Here the CDR3 reads CASSEPSGGPYEQYV. The CDR3 nucleotides are TGCGCCAGCAGTGAGCCTAGCGGGGGACCCTACGAGCAGTACGTC.

Only a few counts were recorded for this clone. This CDR3 reads CASSLTSGRATGELFF. In DNA, the CDR3 is TGTGCCAGCAGCCTGACTAGCGGGAGGGCTACCGGGGAGCTGTTTTTT. The chain combines TRBV11-2 with TRBJ2-2; 14 bases are a match to TRBD2. The CDR3 length is 16 residues. Germline V gene sequence: CDR1 SGHAT, CDR2 FQNNGV. The V and J ends lost 5 bases and 5 bases, in that order; junction bases with no gene match: 4.

This clone was observed at least ten times. The V gene is TRBV15, the J gene TRBJ1-5; D remains unclear. Trimming took off 0 bases at V and 4 bases at J, with 13 bases between the two ends. Germline CDR1 reads LNHNV; CDR2 reads YYDKDF (reference sequence). The CDR3 is 16 residues long. The CDR3 DNA sequence: TGTGCCACCAGCAGAGATGACGTAGCGGTTAATCAGCCCCAGCATTTT. This gives the protein CATSRDDVAVNQPQHF.

The chain couples TRBV6-5 to TRBJ1-2; weak D call: TRBD1 (6 bases). The V gene's germline CDR1 is MNHEY and CDR2 SVGAGI. V was pared by 2 bases and J by 7 bases, with 17 bases between. The CDR3 has 15 amino acids. The CDR3 DNA reads TGTGCCAGCAGTTACCCTTCCAGGGGTATACGTGGCTACACCTTC. This gives the protein CASSYPSRGIRGYTF.

Comment on this clone: Other DNA sequences of this sample code for an identical CDR3. The CDR3, as DNA: TGTGCCAGCAGTCGTAACACTGAAGCTTTCTTT. This encodes CASSRNTEAFF. This chain connects TRBV6-1 to TRBJ1-1; D gene ambiguous. The CDR3 consists of 11 residues. V shed 5 bases and J shed 2 bases, with 3 bases lying between them. The germline V gene has CDR1 MNHNS and CDR2 SASEGT.

The chain joins TRBV7-6 to TRBJ2-1, with a weak D call TRBD1 (6 bases). The V gene lost 4 bases and the J gene lost 10 bases, with 32 bases spanning the gap. Germline V CDR1 and CDR2: SGHVS, FNYEAQ. The CDR3 has 19 amino acids. CDR3 sequence: CASSSRFGGRDPRAGEQFF. The CDR3 bases are TGTGCCAGCAGCTCCCGCTTTGGGGGCAGGGACCCTAGGGCGGGCGAGCAGTTCTTC. The complete variable domain, with remaining parts taken from reference TRBV7-6 and TRBJ2-1, reads GAGVSQSPRYKVTKRGQDVALRCDPISGHVSLYWYRQALGQGPEFLTYFNYEAQQDKSGLPNDRFSAERPEGSISTLTIQRTEQRDSAMYRCASSSRFGGRDPRAGEQFFGPGTRLTVL.

This clone was detected many times. This rearrangement joins TRBV6-4 to TRBJ2-2; D gene unclear. Germline V gene lookup returns CDR1 MRHNA and CDR2 SNTAGT. The length of the CDR3 is 14 residues. Trimming left V 6 bases short and J 1 base short, with 9 bases between. The CDR3 reads CASSTTLNTGELFF. The CDR3, as DNA: TGTGCCAGCAGCACCACCCTGAACACCGGGGAGCTGTTTTTT.

The sample holds a few counts of this clone. The CDR3 DNA reads TGCGCCAGCAGCCAAGATACAGGGGCAGATACGCAGTATTTT. This translates into CASSQDTGADTQYF. The J gene is TRBJ2-3, the V gene TRBV4-1; 7 bases are shared with TRBD1. The CDR3 totals 14 residues. Germline V lookup: CDR1 MGHRA, CDR2 YSYEKL. Trimming at V came to 0 bases and at J to 4 bases, leaving 1 base not matched to a gene.

The sample holds one count of this clone. V gene TRBV28 combines with J gene TRBJ2-3; D not resolved. Trimming removed 5 bases at V and 6 bases at J, with 9 bases between. The CDR3 extends over 12 amino acids. CDR1 is MDHEN and CDR2 is SYDVKM in the germline V gene. This CDR3 reads CASSLPRDTQYF. The CDR3 DNA reads TGTGCCAGCAGTCTCCCCCGGGATACGCAGTATTTT.

This chain connects TRBV27 to TRBJ2-3; TRBD2 might be the D (7 bases). Germline assignment: CDR1 MNHEY and CDR2 SMNVEV (reference sequence). Trimming removed 6 bases at V and 8 bases at J, with 15 bases between. The CDR3 runs to 13 residues. The CDR3 here is CASRGGPPITQYF. The CDR3 DNA follows: TGTGCCAGCAGGGGGGGGCCCCCCATTACGCAGTATTTT.

This clone was picked up many times. The genes are TRBV27 and TRBJ2-1, with 9 bases that match TRBD2. Germline lookup yields CDR1 MNHEY and CDR2 SMNVEV (reference sequence). V gave up 7 bases and J gave up 9 bases; unmatched junction bases: 16. The CDR3 runs 16 residues. Written as DNA, the CDR3 is TGTGCCAGCACTCCAACGGGTGTAGCGGGGGAGGGTGAGCAGTTCTTC. Protein: CASTPTGVAGEGEQFF.